This T cell receptor (beta chain) was documented in a study of beta chain features in type 1 diabetes (dated by TCRdb to 2017 to 2018). In terms of the full investigation: Mean age, gender distribution, total cell number and subset yield were not different between patients and healthy donors. A total of about 99,000,000 sorted cells were examined across all samples, and RNA yield correlated strongly with the number of cells per subset. In the study, recently diagnosed type 1 diabetes patients and matched healthy donors were compared on the TCRB repertoires of their sorted circulating CD4+ T cell subsets. Regulatory and stem cell-like memory subsets were obtained from only 8 patients and roughly 8 healthy donors, while naive and central memory subsets were obtained from all 28 donors. General findings and caveats noted by the study authors: Patients with type 1 diabetes made fewer insertions and deleted more nucleotides at VDJ recombination sites, implying thymic rearrangement abnormalities. Because the HLA sub-analyses included only small numbers of individuals, any influence of HLA type on TCRB rearrangement was left unresolved. PCR might favor shorter templates, but patient and control samples were amplified and corrected together, so any skew would affect both groups equally. Because cDNA was sequenced instead of genomic DNA, highly expressing activated cells could be over-represented, though the groups showed no difference in activation or CD3 levels. Type 1 diabetes patients showed a moderate but significant shortening of TCRB CDR3 length in all four CD4+ subsets. Naive, central memory and regulatory TCRB repertoires appeared to be more similar among patients than among healthy donors.

Concerning this clone itself: Its antigen remains undetermined. Base qualities are not provided; no much larger clone lies one nucleotide away.

Reading from cysteine to phenylalanine, the CDR3 counts 12 amino acids. Solely the CDR3 DNA is kept, with 36 bases framed from the first base. From a lookup of the germline V gene, CDR1 and CDR2 are LGHNA and YNFKEQ. V gives up 0 bases and J gives up 8 bases, and the segment between their germline ends measures 5 bases. All of the isolated RNA was reverse transcribed with the High Capacity cDNA Reverse Transcription Kit, so expressed TCRB transcripts were sequenced. Deep immunoSEQ sequencing was applied to naive, central memory and regulatory T cell samples, giving an average of roughly 3.6 million total reads per sample. Sorted cells were lysed in RLT buffer, and RNA was extracted using DNase-treated RNeasy Micro or Mini kits according to cell number. To prevent cross-contamination, each cell subset was processed individually, whereas patient and healthy donor samples were processed jointly. Using the immunoSEQ multiplex PCR, TCRB sequences were amplified from cDNA into 87-bp fragments spanning the CDR3 region. Sequencing of the amplicons was done on the Illumina HiSeq platform. The paper's processing steps were these. PCR bias was computationally corrected using synthetic template baselines, reads within Hamming distance 2 were collapsed, and singletons that could not be merged were discarded. Reads were aligned to IMGT to assign V, D and J genes, CDR3 length, and insertions or deletions at six rearrangement sites. Within each subset, clonotype counts were normalized to the number of sorted cells before true diversity and Gini coefficients were calculated with the tcR R package. The overlap coefficient, calculated on TCRB nucleotide sequences, was used to quantify repertoire sharing. Out-of-frame TCRB sequences from naive cells were analyzed to stand in for the pre-selection repertoire. TCRdb carries this immuneACCESS record with in-frame sequences only. Its versions omit some clonotypes, under half of them owing to an unresolved V gene in the studies checked, with the rest unexplained. D and trimming come from the DNA, and the V and J calls and clone size come from that table. The sample table holds about 650,000 clones, of which around an eighth were seen once. The ten largest clones represent roughly 0.11% of the sample.

Each donor gave one peripheral blood draw, averaging about 100 mL, which was collected into heparinised tubes. Using a panel that included CD45RO, CCR7, CD25, CD127, CD95 and CD27, naive, central memory, regulatory and stem cell-like memory CD4+ T cells were sorted on a BD FACSAria II. Purity was above 95% for every sorted population. Right away, PBMCs were isolated by Lymphoprep density gradient centrifugation and were stained directly, with no culture step. To minimize batch effects, samples were stained and sorted in pairs, one healthy donor with one patient per experiment. The chain employs TRBV4-2 and TRBJ2-1; no D segment can be confidently identified. The receptor was derived from a man aged 25 to 40 with type 1 diabetes. Sequences were obtained from naive CD4+ T cells from blood. The cell subset or site label, read with the paper, signifies: true naive CD4+ T cells. The CDR3 loop reads CASSQDRYEQFF. The base sequence is TGTGCCAGCAGCCAAGATAGGTATGAGCAGTTCTTC.